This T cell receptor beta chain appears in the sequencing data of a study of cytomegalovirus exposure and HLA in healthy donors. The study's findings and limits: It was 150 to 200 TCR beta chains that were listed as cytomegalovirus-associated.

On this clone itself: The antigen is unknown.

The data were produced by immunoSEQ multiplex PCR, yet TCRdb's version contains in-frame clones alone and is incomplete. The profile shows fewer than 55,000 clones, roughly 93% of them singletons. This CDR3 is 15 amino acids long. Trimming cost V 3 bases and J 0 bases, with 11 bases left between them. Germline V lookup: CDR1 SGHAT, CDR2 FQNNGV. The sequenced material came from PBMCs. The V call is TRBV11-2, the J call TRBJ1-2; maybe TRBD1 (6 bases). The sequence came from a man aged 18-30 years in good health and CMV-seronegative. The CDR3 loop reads CASSFGGSANYGYTF. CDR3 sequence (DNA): TGTGCCAGCAGCTTTGGGGGCTCGGCTAACTATGGCTACACCTTC.